This record concerns one T cell receptor beta chain sequence. The target antigen is unknown. In the PCR, 60 Vbeta and 13 Jbeta primers were used. TCRdb's copy holds only in-frame clones and misses some; the assay was immunoSEQ multiplex PCR. The profile shows about 120,000 clones, over 75% of them singletons. This record comes from a study of cytomegalovirus exposure and HLA in healthy donors. Notes on the study in general: In all likelihood, a cluster of highly shared sequence variants was a sequencing artifact.

CDR1 SGHTA and CDR2 FQGNSA come from the germline V gene. The junction had 6 bases not matched to a gene; V was cut back by 4 bases and J by 7 bases. This CDR3 is built from 14 residues. The sample was PBMCs. The chain couples TRBV7-2 to TRBJ2-5; the match to TRBD1 covers 10 bases. This clonotype was sampled from a woman between 18 and 29 years old in good health and CMV-seronegative. CDR3 in DNA: TGTGCCAGCAGCTCCTGGGACAGGGGTGGGACCCAGTACTTC. Its translation: CASSSWDRGGTQYF.